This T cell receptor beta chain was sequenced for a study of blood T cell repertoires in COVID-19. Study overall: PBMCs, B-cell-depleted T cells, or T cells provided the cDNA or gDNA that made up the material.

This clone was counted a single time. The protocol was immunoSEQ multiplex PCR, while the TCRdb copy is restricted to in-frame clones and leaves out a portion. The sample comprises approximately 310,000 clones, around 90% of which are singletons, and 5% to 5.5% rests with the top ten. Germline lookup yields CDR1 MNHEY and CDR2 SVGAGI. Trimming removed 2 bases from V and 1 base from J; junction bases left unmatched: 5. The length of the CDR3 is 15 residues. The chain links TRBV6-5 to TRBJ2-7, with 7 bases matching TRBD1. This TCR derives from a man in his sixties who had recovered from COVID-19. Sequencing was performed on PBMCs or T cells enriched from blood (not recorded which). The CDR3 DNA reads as TGTGCCAGCAGTTACAGCCCGGGACAGTCCTACGAGCAGTACTTC. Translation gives CASSYSPGQSYEQYF.